The next 7 T cell receptor beta chains were all read from a single sample in a study of T-cell reconstitution after alpha-beta-depleted transplantation in children. Unique molecular identifiers were used to barcode this TCRbeta library. TCRdb analysed the PCR reads with MiXCR anew, one entry per CDR3 protein. The sample yields 500,000 to 600,000 distinct CDR3 sequences, roughly 30% seen once. This sample comprised PBMCs, obtained before TCRalphabeta/CD19-depleted stem cell transplant. Source of these receptors: a boy younger than two with Wiskott-Aldrich syndrome, due to receive a stem cell transplant.

This clonotype was counted between two and nine times. V and J are TRBV7-2 and TRBJ2-1; D perhaps matches TRBD1 (6 bases). CDR1 is SGHTA and CDR2 is FQGNSA in the germline V gene. Deletions cut 5 bases from V and 10 bases from J, with 9 bases between. This CDR3 contains 11 residues. CDR3 sequence reads: CASSGQGEQFF. The CDR3, as DNA: TGTGCCAGCAGCGGTCAGGGGGAGCAGTTCTTC.

This clonotype came up a few times. This sequence joins TRBV10-3 and TRBJ2-1; 10 bases match TRBD1. From germline, CDR1 is ENHRY and CDR2 SYGVKD. The CDR3 loop spans 13 amino acids. The V segment lost 7 bases and the J segment 8 bases; nucleotides outside the gene matches: 5. DNA of the CDR3: TGTGCCATCACCAGACAGGGGGCGGATGAGCAGTTCTTC. Amino acid sequence: CAITRQGADEQFF.

This clonotype has only a few counts. This chain links TRBV20-1 with TRBJ1-2; D is unresolved. Deletions cut 4 bases from V and 4 bases from J, with 13 bases between. Germline loops: CDR1 DFQATT, CDR2 SNEGSKA (reference sequence). This CDR3 is 13 amino acids long. The CDR3 loop reads CSAIKGRSYGYTF. The CDR3 DNA sequence: TGCAGTGCTATCAAGGGTAGATCCTATGGCTACACCTTC.

J is TRBJ2-1 and V is TRBV7-2; 8 nucleotides align to TRBD2. The CDR3 runs 14 residues. Trimming at V came to 2 bases and at J to 7 bases, leaving 4 bases not matched to a gene. Germline V CDR1 and CDR2: SGHTA, FQGNSA. The CDR3 spells CASSLSPSGNEQFF. The CDR3 DNA is TGTGCCAGCAGCTTAAGTCCTAGCGGGAATGAGCAGTTCTTC.

This clonotype was recorded a few times. The chain recombines TRBV6-1 with TRBJ2-1, with TRBD2 matching 12 bases. There are 15 residues in the CDR3. Trimming took 6 bases from V and 6 from J; bases not matched to a gene: 6. Germline assignment: CDR1 MNHNS and CDR2 SASEGT. CDR3 protein: CASRTGTSGSNEQFF. Written as DNA, the CDR3 is TGTGCCAGCAGGACGGGGACTAGCGGGTCCAATGAGCAGTTCTTC.

This clonotype was seen more than once but under ten times. The junction and the germline gene differ at one end; a read error may be behind it. The J gene is TRBJ1-4, the V gene TRBV12-3 or TRBV12-4; possibly TRBD1 for D (6 bases). The CDR3 covers 12 residues. CDR3 sequence: CASSLAGGHVTF. The CDR3 DNA reads as TGTGCCAGCAGTTTAGCTGGGGGACATGTCACCTTT.

The chain combines TRBV28 with TRBJ2-1; 11 nucleotides match TRBD2. Trimming removed 6 bases from V and 4 bases from J; junction bases left unmatched: 8. The CDR3 is made up of 16 amino acids. Germline lookup yields CDR1 MDHEN and CDR2 SYDVKM. The CDR3 region is CASRYRLAGGYNEQFF. In nucleotides, the CDR3 is TGTGCCAGCAGGTACCGTCTAGCGGGAGGATACAATGAGCAGTTCTTC.